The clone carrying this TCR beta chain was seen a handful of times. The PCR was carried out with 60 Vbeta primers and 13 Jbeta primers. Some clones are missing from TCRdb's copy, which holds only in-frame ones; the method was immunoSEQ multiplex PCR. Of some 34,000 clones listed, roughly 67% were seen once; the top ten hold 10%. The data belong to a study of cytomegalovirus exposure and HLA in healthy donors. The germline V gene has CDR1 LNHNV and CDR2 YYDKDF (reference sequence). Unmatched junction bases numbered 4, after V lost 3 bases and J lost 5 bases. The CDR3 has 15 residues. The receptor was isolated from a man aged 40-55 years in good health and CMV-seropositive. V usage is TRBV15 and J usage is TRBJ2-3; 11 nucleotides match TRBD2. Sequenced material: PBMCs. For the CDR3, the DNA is TGTGCCACCAGCAGGACTAGCGGGACACGAGATACGCAGTATTTT. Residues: CATSRTSGTRDTQYF.